One and the same sample provided the 17 T cell receptor beta chains below, sequenced in a study of CD8 T cells in Susac syndrome. RNA was extracted with the RNeasy kit, and a quantity of roughly 0.5 to 1 ug was reverse transcribed using random hexamers. TCRdb independently ran MiXCR on the immunoSEQ multiplex PCR reads; one entry per CDR3 protein. The sample carries some 170,000 distinct CDR3 sequences, roughly 94% recorded once. Source material: CD4+ T cells from PBMCs. All receptors come from a human donor with Susac syndrome.

The chain links TRBV7-2 to TRBJ2-7; TRBD2 matches at 10 bases. The CDR3 covers 16 residues. The J segment lost 7 bases and the V segment lost 1 base, leaving 10 bases of the junction unmatched. The germline V gene encodes CDR1 SGHTA and CDR2 FQGNSA. The CDR3 spells CASSLEAASGGTEQYF. The CDR3 nucleotides read TGTGCCAGCAGCTTAGAGGCGGCTAGCGGGGGTACAGAGCAGTACTTC.

The V call is TRBV30, the J call TRBJ1-1; D is ambiguous. Germline CDR1 and CDR2: GTSNPN and SVGIG (reference sequence). The CDR3 extends over 13 amino acids. The V end lost 2 bases, the J end lost 2 bases, and 9 bases lay between the germline ends. The CDR3 nucleotides are TGTGCCTGGAGTATACAGACTAACACTGAAGCTTTCTTT. It yields the protein CAWSIQTNTEAFF. Drawing the rest from reference TRBV30 and TRBJ1-1, the complete variable domain is SQTIHQWPATLVQPVGSPLSLECTVEGTSNPNLYWYRQAAGRGLQLLFYSVGIGQISSEVPQNLSASRPQDRQFILSSKKLLLSDSGFYLCAWSIQTNTEAFFGQGTRLTVV.

The chain carries TRBV5-6 and TRBJ2-1, with 7 positions matching TRBD1. The trim removed 0 bases at V and 10 bases at J, leaving 4 bases unmatched. Germline CDR1 reads SGHDT; CDR2 reads YYEEEE. CDR3 length: 13 amino acids. The CDR3 sequence is CASSLGQGSEQFF. The CDR3 DNA follows: TGTGCCAGCAGCTTGGGACAGGGATCCGAGCAGTTCTTC. The entire variable domain, with the rest obtained from reference TRBV5-6 and TRBJ2-1, is as follows: DAGVTQSPTHLIKTRGQQVTLRCSPKSGHDTVSWYQQALGQGPQFIFQYYEEEERQRGNFPDRFSGHQFPNYSSELNVNALLLGDSALYLCASSLGQGSEQFFGPGTRLTVL.

This clonotype appeared a single time. This chain uses TRBV20-1 with TRBJ2-2; D ambiguous. The CDR3 has 15 amino acids. CDR1 and CDR2 from the germline V gene are DFQATT and SNEGSKA (reference sequence). With 5 bases removed from V and 4 bases from J, the gap between germline ends came to 17 bases. CDR3 nucleotides: TGCAGTGCTCTCCCCAACAGAGCTAGCACCGGGGAGCTGTTTTTT. Protein: CSALPNRASTGELFF.

This clonotype has just one count. This chain uses TRBV7-9 with TRBJ2-7; possible D gene TRBD1, 6 bases. CDR1 and CDR2 (germline): SEHNR, FQNEAQ (reference sequence). The CDR3 loop spans 12 amino acids. Trimming shortened V by 2 bases and J by 5 bases, and 7 bases separated the two germline ends. The CDR3 region has the DNA TGTGCCAGCAGCTTAAGGGACAACGAGCAGTACTTC. Protein sequence: CASSLRDNEQYF.

This rearrangement joins TRBV2 to TRBJ2-5; D unclear. The length of the CDR3 is 12 residues. Germline CDR1 SNHLY, CDR2 FYNNEI. V was trimmed by 8 bases and J by 0 bases, leaving 7 bases between them. CDR3 coding DNA: TGTGCCAGCGGGCGGAACCAAGAGACCCAGTACTTC. Its protein is CASGRNQETQYF.

The V call is TRBV9, the J call TRBJ2-2, with 12 bases that match TRBD2. Per the germline V gene, CDR1 is SGDLS and CDR2 is YYNGEE. The ends lost 3 bases at V and 1 base at J; junction bases unmatched: 7. The CDR3 sequence is 18 residues long. CDR3 protein: CASSGGLAGTQNTGELFF. CDR3 DNA sequence: TGTGCCAGCAGCGGAGGACTAGCGGGAACTCAGAACACCGGGGAGCTGTTTTTT.

This chain uses TRBV30 with TRBJ2-3; 10 bases map to TRBD2. Germline V gene sequence: CDR1 GTSNPN, CDR2 SVGIG (reference sequence). V dropped 3 bases and J dropped 7; count of bases not matched to a gene: 7. This CDR3 has 14 residues. The CDR3 sequence: CAWRKREGRNTQYF. CDR3 DNA: TGTGCCTGGAGAAAGCGGGAGGGCCGTAATACGCAGTATTTT.

This chain links TRBV5-1 with TRBJ1-1; D not resolved. Trimming took off 2 bases at V and 1 base at J, with 9 bases between the two ends. The CDR3 runs 14 residues. Germline CDR1 and CDR2: SGHRS and YFSETQ. CDR3 residues: CASSFGPSNTEAFF. CDR3 DNA sequence: TGCGCCAGCAGCTTCGGGCCTTCGAACACTGAAGCTTTCTTT.

This clonotype was seen a single time. The chain combines TRBV20-1 with TRBJ2-1; a weak D match, TRBD2 (5 bases). Trimming left V 0 bases short and J 8 bases short, with 11 bases between. The CDR3 extends over 13 amino acids. Germline CDR1 and CDR2: DFQATT and SNEGSKA (reference sequence). The CDR3 protein is CSARERGSYEQFF. Here the CDR3 DNA reads TGCAGTGCTAGAGAGAGAGGGAGCTATGAGCAGTTCTTC.

V gene TRBV19 combines with J gene TRBJ2-5, with no clear D. The CDR3 is made up of 14 amino acids. Germline V lookup: CDR1 LNHDA, CDR2 SQIVND (reference sequence). V lost 5 bases and J lost 0, with 10 bases in between. The CDR3 protein is CASSLRQNQETQYF. CDR3 nucleotides: TGTGCCAGTAGTCTCCGACAAAACCAAGAGACCCAGTACTTC.

This clonotype occurred once. The CDR3 loop is CAAGSGRIEETQYF. DNA of the CDR3: TGTGCCGCGGGCTCGGGACGGATAGAAGAGACCCAGTACTTC. The chain combines TRBV10-3 with TRBJ2-5; D is perhaps TRBD1 or TRBD2 (5 bases each). Germline V gives CDR1 ENHRY, CDR2 SYGVKD. Trimming shortened V by 11 bases and J by 3 bases, and 19 bases separated the two germline ends. The CDR3 length is 14 residues.

As to this clonotype: In this CDR3 the conserved last residue, phenylalanine or tryptophan, is missing, so a read error is likely. The chain uses TRBV4-1 and TRBJ2-2; no clear D gene. This CDR3 region has 14 residues. Between the trimmed V and J ends, which lost 1 base and 1 base, there was a span of 4 bases. From germline, CDR1 is MGHRA and CDR2 YSYEKL. In DNA, the CDR3 is TGCGCCAGCAGCCAAGGATGGAACACCGGGGAGCTGTTTCTT. Its protein product is CASSQGWNTGELFL.

The chain carries TRBV7-3 and TRBJ2-1, with 11 bases identical to TRBD2. Per the germline V gene, CDR1 is SGHTA and CDR2 is FQGTGA. The CDR3 totals 16 residues. J lost 7 bases, V lost 5 bases, and 10 bases had no gene match. The CDR3 reads CASSTSSGGSRNEQFF. The CDR3, as DNA: TGTGCCAGCAGCACCTCTAGCGGGGGGTCAAGGAATGAGCAGTTCTTC.

V usage is TRBV6-6 and J usage is TRBJ2-3, with 8 bases identical to TRBD1. This CDR3 spans 16 amino acids. Germline CDR1 reads MNHNY; CDR2 reads SVGAGI (reference sequence). The junction had 15 bases not matched to a gene; V was cut back by 10 bases and J by 3 bases. The CDR3 is CATLRYPGGTTDTQYF. As DNA, the CDR3 is TGTGCCACTCTCCGTTACCCAGGGGGCACGACAGATACGCAGTATTTT.

The chain is built from TRBV9 and TRBJ2-1; maybe TRBD1 (6 bases). The CDR3 spans 13 residues. Per germline, CDR1 SGDLS and CDR2 YYNGEE. Trimming pared 6 bases from V and 0 bases from J, leaving 7 bases between. The CDR3 nucleotides are TGTGCCAGCAACAGGGCCTCCTACAATGAGCAGTTCTTC. The encoded protein is CASNRASYNEQFF.

The chain employs TRBV9 and TRBJ2-1, with D unclear. Trimming pared 0 bases from V and 4 bases from J, leaving 17 bases between. The germline CDR1 and CDR2 sequences are SGDLS and YYNGEE. This CDR3 is built from 17 residues. CDR3 nucleotide sequence: TGTGCCAGCAGCGTAGGATTCCCTGGCAGGTTGTACAATGAGCAGTTCTTC. It yields the protein CASSVGFPGRLYNEQFF.